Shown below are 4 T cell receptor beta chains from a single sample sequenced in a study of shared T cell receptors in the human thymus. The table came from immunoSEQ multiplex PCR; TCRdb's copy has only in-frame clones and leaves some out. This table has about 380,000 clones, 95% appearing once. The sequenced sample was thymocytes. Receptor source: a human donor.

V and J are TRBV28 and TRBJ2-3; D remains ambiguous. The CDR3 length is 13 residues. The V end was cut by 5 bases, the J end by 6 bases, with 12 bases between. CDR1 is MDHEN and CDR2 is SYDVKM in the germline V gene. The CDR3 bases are TGTGCCAGCAGTCCCAACAGTCCCGATACGCAGTATTTT. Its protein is CASSPNSPDTQYF.

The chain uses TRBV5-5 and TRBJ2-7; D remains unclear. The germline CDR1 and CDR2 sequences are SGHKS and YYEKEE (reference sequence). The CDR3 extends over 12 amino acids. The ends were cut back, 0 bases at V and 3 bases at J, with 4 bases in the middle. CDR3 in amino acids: CASSLDDYEQYF. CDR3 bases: TGTGCCAGCAGCTTGGATGACTACGAGCAGTACTTC.

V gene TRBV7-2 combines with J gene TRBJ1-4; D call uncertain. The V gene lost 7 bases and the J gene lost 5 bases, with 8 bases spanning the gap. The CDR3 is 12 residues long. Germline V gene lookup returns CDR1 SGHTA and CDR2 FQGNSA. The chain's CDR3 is CASTDGNEKLFF. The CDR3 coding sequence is TGTGCCAGCACGGACGGGAATGAAAAACTGTTTTTT. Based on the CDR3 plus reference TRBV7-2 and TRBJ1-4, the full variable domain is GAGVSQSPSNKVTEKGKDVELRCDPISGHTALYWYRQSLGQGLEFLIYFQGNSAPDKSGLPSDRFSAERTGGSVSTLTIQRTQQEDSAVYLCASTDGNEKLFFGSGTQLSVL.

The CDR3 region has the DNA TGCAGCGTTGAAGATCGGTCCGTAGAGTGGTTCTTC. This translates into CSVEDRSVEWFF. V is TRBV29-1 and J is TRBJ2-1; D not resolved. This CDR3 is built from 12 residues. CDR1 SQVTM and CDR2 ANQGSEA come from the germline V gene. V was pared by 0 bases and J by 15 bases, with 15 bases between.